Each of the 26 T cell receptor beta chains below was sequenced from the same sample in a study of blood T cell repertoires in COVID-19 (dated by TCRdb to 2020 to 2021). The library was prepared using the immunoSEQ multiplex PCR assay. TCRdb's version of the immuneACCESS table is confined to in-frame rearrangements and falls short of the full clone set. An unresolved V gene accounts for under half of the shortfall where checked; the remainder is of unknown origin. The table for this sample lists approximately 230,000 clones; approximately 82% of them were counted only once. Approximately 16% of the sample lies in the top ten. Sequencing was done on a sample of PBMCs or T cells enriched from blood (not recorded which). All receptors derive from a man aged 40-49 years who had recovered from COVID-19.

The chain employs TRBV5-6 and TRBJ1-6, with no clear D. Germline CDR1 reads SGHDT; CDR2 reads YYEEEE. The CDR3 extends over 12 amino acids. Trimming stripped 2 bases from V and 9 bases from J, with 6 bases between. This CDR3 is CASSFGGSPLHF. The CDR3 coding sequence is TGTGCCAGCAGCTTCGGCGGTTCACCCCTCCACTTT.

The count of this clone is one. V is TRBV7-3 and J is TRBJ1-2, with 8 bases aligning to TRBD1. Germline V CDR1 and CDR2: SGHTA, FQGTGA. V was clipped by 4 bases and J by 7 bases; unmatched bases: 5. The CDR3 length is 13 residues. The CDR3 sequence is CASSSQTGVGYTF. CDR3 bases: TGTGCCAGCAGCTCGCAGACAGGGGTTGGCTACACCTTC.

The chain uses TRBV3-1 (or the pseudogene TRBV3-2) and TRBJ1-1; D remains ambiguous. Per the germline V gene, CDR1 is LGHDT and CDR2 is YNNKEL (reference sequence). Trimming removed 2 bases at V and 6 bases at J, with 13 bases between. The CDR3 has 14 amino acids. The DNA for the CDR3 is TGTGCCAGCAGCCAACCCGCCGGGAAAGCTGAAGCTTTCTTT. This translates into CASSQPAGKAEAFF.

The gene calls are TRBV3-1 (or the pseudogene TRBV3-2) and TRBJ1-6; 9 nucleotides agree with TRBD1. In germline, CDR1 is LGHDT, CDR2 YNNKEL (reference sequence). V lost 1 base and J lost 10; bases outside the gene matches: 8. This CDR3 has 16 residues. DNA for the CDR3: TGTGCCAGCAGCCAAGCGTGGGGACAGGGAGGCTCACCCCTCCACTTT. Translation: CASSQAWGQGGSPLHF.

The V gene is TRBV7-9, the J gene TRBJ1-3, with unresolved D. Trimming removed 0 bases from V and 4 bases from J, with 13 bases in between. The V gene's germline CDR1 is SEHNR and CDR2 FQNEAQ (reference sequence). The CDR3 is made up of 16 amino acids. CDR3: CASSLAEGTLGNTIYF. The CDR3 nucleotides read TGTGCCAGCAGCTTAGCGGAGGGAACCCTCGGAAACACCATATATTTT. Using reference TRBV7-9 and TRBJ1-3 for the parts outside the CDR3, the full variable domain is DTGVSQNPRHKITKRGQNVTFRCDPISEHNRLYWYRQTLGQGPEFLTYFQNEAQLEKSRLLSDRFSAERPKGSFSTLEIQRTEQGDSAMYLCASSLAEGTLGNTIYFGEGSWLTVV.

The V call is TRBV14, the J call TRBJ2-2; 8 bases are a match to TRBD2. J was trimmed by 7 bases and V by 2 bases; bases with no gene match: 9. Germline V gene sequence: CDR1 SGHDN, CDR2 FVKESK. The CDR3 totals 16 residues. The chain's CDR3 is CASSQQTPREGGELFF. As DNA, the CDR3 is TGTGCCAGCAGCCAACAAACCCCACGGGAGGGCGGGGAGCTGTTTTTT.

The rearrangement uses TRBV6-2 or TRBV6-3 and TRBJ2-3, with TRBD2 matching 11 bases. The CDR3 consists of 19 residues. Germline lookup yields CDR1 MNHEY and CDR2 SVGEGT. With 2 bases clipped from V and 5 bases from J, the junction kept 15 bases outside the gene matches. The DNA of the CDR3 is TGTGCCAGCAGTTACCGGAAGGTTGTAGCGGGGGGGCTTCAAGATACGCAGTATTTT. Protein: CASSYRKVVAGGLQDTQYF.

The CDR3 bases are TGTGCCAGCAGGCCGGGGGGAGTATATGGCTACACCTTC. Translating it yields CASRPGGVYGYTF. The chain uses TRBV12-3 or TRBV12-4 and TRBJ1-2; TRBD1 is a possible D gene (5 bases). The CDR3 is made up of 13 amino acids. Trimming pared 6 bases from V and 5 bases from J, leaving 13 bases between.

The V and J genes are TRBV2 and TRBJ2-3; 14 bases match TRBD2. This CDR3 contains 16 residues. Germline V CDR1 and CDR2: SNHLY, FYNNEI. V was pared by 2 bases and J by 5 bases, with 3 bases of the junction left unmatched. The CDR3 bases are TGTGCCAGCAGTGAACAGGGGACTAGCGGGAGAGATACGCAGTATTTT. The encoded protein is CASSEQGTSGRDTQYF.

In DNA form, the CDR3 reads TGCAGCGTTGAGGGGGACAGGGGACGCGAGACCCAGTACTTC. Its protein is CSVEGDRGRETQYF. This chain uses TRBV29-1 with TRBJ2-5; TRBD1 matches 10 bases. There are 14 residues in the CDR3. V gave up 3 bases and J gave up 5 bases; unmatched junction bases: 6. Germline V gene lookup returns CDR1 SQVTM and CDR2 ANQGSEA.

J is TRBJ2-3 and V is TRBV5-1; tentative D call: TRBD2 (6 bases). CDR3 size: 15 residues. CDR1 and CDR2 (germline): SGHRS, YFSETQ. The V end was cut by 4 bases, the J end by 1 base, with 13 bases between. CDR3 region: CASSKDLARTDTQYF. CDR3 nucleotide sequence: TGCGCCAGCAGCAAGGACCTAGCGCGCACAGATACGCAGTATTTT.

This clone has at least ten counts. This chain uses TRBV4-1 with TRBJ2-7; D might be TRBD2 (6 bases). Germline V lookup: CDR1 MGHRA, CDR2 YSYEKL. The CDR3 is 15 amino acids. V was clipped by 7 bases and J by 2 bases, with 18 bases between them. The CDR3 protein is CASTLTGTQTYEQYF. The CDR3 DNA is TGCGCCAGCACCCTAACCGGGACTCAAACCTACGAGCAGTACTTC.

The genes are TRBV5-1 and TRBJ1-6; 8 nucleotides agree with TRBD1. The CDR3 has 18 amino acids. Germline loops: CDR1 SGHRS, CDR2 YFSETQ. V shed 2 bases and J 6 bases; nucleotides not matched to a gene: 13. The CDR3 DNA reads TGCGCCAGCAGCTTTAATCCGGGACAGGCGGACTTTAATTCACCCCTCCACTTT. This translates into CASSFNPGQADFNSPLHF.

V gene TRBV12-5 combines with J gene TRBJ1-1; D not certain. The germline CDR1 and CDR2 sequences are LGHNT and FRNRAP. The V end lost 0 bases, the J end lost 0 bases, and 11 bases lay between the germline ends. The CDR3 loop spans 16 amino acids. The CDR3 sequence is CASGLVRGDLNTEAFF. Written as DNA, the CDR3 is TGTGCTAGTGGTTTGGTACGGGGAGACTTGAACACTGAAGCTTTCTTT. The variable domain in full, completed from reference TRBV12-5 and TRBJ1-1, reads DARVTQTPRHKVTEMGQEVTMRCQPILGHNTVFWYRQTMMQGLELLAYFRNRAPLDDSGMPKDRFSAEMPDATLATLKIQPSEPRDSAVYFCASGLVRGDLNTEAFFGQGTRLTVV.

This chain joins TRBV7-8 and TRBJ1-2; the match to TRBD1 covers 8 bases. The CDR3 has 13 amino acids. J lost 8 bases, V lost 3 bases, and 5 bases had no gene match. CDR1 and CDR2 from the germline V gene are SGHVS and FQNEAQ. The CDR3 bases are TGTGCCAGCAGCTTTGACAGGGGTGAGGGCTACACCTTC. This encodes CASSFDRGEGYTF.

The rearrangement joins TRBV11-1 to TRBJ2-7, with 11 bases aligning to TRBD2. The CDR3 runs to 14 residues. Germline CDR1 reads SGHAT; CDR2 reads FQDESV (reference sequence). J gave up 2 bases and V 7 bases, and 4 bases lay outside the gene matches. Here the CDR3 DNA reads TGTGCCAGCACCCCGACTAGCGGGACCTACGAGCAGTACTTC. Its translation: CASTPTSGTYEQYF.

This sequence joins TRBV30 and TRBJ1-6, with D hard to call. The CDR3 sequence is 13 residues long. The V end lost 1 base, the J end lost 10 bases, and 11 bases lay between the germline ends. The germline V gene has CDR1 GTSNPN and CDR2 SVGIG (reference sequence). The CDR3 sequence: CAWSAGLRSPLHF. The CDR3 DNA sequence: TGTGCCTGGAGTGCGGGGTTACGGTCACCCCTCCACTTT.

This sequence joins TRBV19 and TRBJ2-7; D may be TRBD2 (5 bases). This CDR3 has 14 residues. The V end was cut by 3 bases, the J end by 2 bases, with 11 bases between. CDR1 and CDR2 from the germline V gene are LNHDA and SQIVND (reference sequence). The CDR3 DNA reads TGTGCCAGTAGTATTACCGGGAACCCCTACGAGCAGTACTTC. Amino acid sequence: CASSITGNPYEQYF.

The chain has TRBV7-3 and TRBJ2-2; 7 positions match TRBD1. CDR3 length: 16 amino acids. With V trimmed by 2 bases and J by 4 bases, 7 bases remained unmatched. Germline V gene sequence: CDR1 SGHTA, CDR2 FQGTGA. CDR3 amino acids: CASSLQAGGSTGELFF. The CDR3 nucleotides read TGTGCCAGCAGCTTACAGGCAGGGGGTAGCACCGGGGAGCTGTTTTTT.

This sequence joins TRBV16 and TRBJ1-6; D not certain. CDR3 length equals 14 residues. V lost 4 bases and J lost 5, with 9 bases in between. CDR1 is KGHSY, CDR2 FQNENV, per germline. As DNA, the CDR3 is TGTGCCAGCAGCCGTCCCGAGGATAATTCACCCCTCCACTTT. This codes for CASSRPEDNSPLHF.

The gene calls are TRBV24-1 and TRBJ2-3; 9 nucleotides line up with TRBD1. Germline trimming cut 7 bases from V and 4 bases from J; bases unmatched to any gene: 2. CDR1 KGHDR and CDR2 SFDVKD come from the germline V gene. The CDR3 is made up of 13 amino acids. The CDR3 coding sequence is TGTGCCACCAGGGGACAGGGACCAGATACGCAGTATTTT. As protein: CATRGQGPDTQYF.

This sequence joins TRBV28 and TRBJ1-1; 10 positions match TRBD1. Germline lookup yields CDR1 MDHEN and CDR2 SYDVKM. The CDR3 consists of 15 residues. Germline trimming cut 1 base from V and 8 bases from J; bases unmatched to any gene: 7. The CDR3, as DNA: TGTGCCAGCAGTTTATCGACAGGGGGCGTCCGGGAAGCTTTCTTT. Residues: CASSLSTGGVREAFF.

The chain is built from TRBV19 and TRBJ1-6; D not resolved. The V gene lost 7 bases and the J gene lost 8 bases, with 9 bases spanning the gap. Germline V gives CDR1 LNHDA, CDR2 SQIVND (reference sequence). The CDR3 covers 12 residues. The CDR3 loop is CASTHGDSPLHF. CDR3 nucleotide sequence: TGTGCCAGTACCCACGGGGATTCACCCCTCCACTTT. Variable domain in full (rest from reference TRBV19 and TRBJ1-6): DGGITQSPKYLFRKEGQNVTLSCEQNLNHDAMYWYRQDPGQGLRLIYYSQIVNDFQKGDIAEGYSVSREKKESFPLTVTSAQKNPTAFYLCASTHGDSPLHFGNGTRLTVT.

The chain joins TRBV5-5 to TRBJ1-6; TRBD1 might be the D (5 bases). The ends were cut back, 0 bases at V and 2 bases at J, with 15 bases in the middle. This CDR3 is 18 amino acids long. Germline CDR1 SGHKS, CDR2 YYEKEE (reference sequence). The CDR3 here is CASSLVLGAGAYNSPLHF. The CDR3 DNA follows: TGTGCCAGCAGCTTGGTATTAGGGGCGGGGGCCTATAATTCACCCCTCCACTTT.

The V gene is TRBV23-1, the J gene TRBJ1-5; a weak D match, TRBD1 (6 bases). TRBV23-1 is an ORF, and what it does is uncertain. The CDR3 consists of 19 residues. V dropped 0 bases and J dropped 0 bases, with 18 bases sitting between them. Written as DNA, the CDR3 is TGCGCCAGCAGTCAATCGCCCCCATGCAGGGGTTATAGCAATCAGCCCCAGCATTTT. Translated, it gives CASSQSPPCRGYSNQPQHF.

This clone was counted only a few times. The chain carries TRBV2 and TRBJ2-2; possible D gene TRBD1, 6 bases. This CDR3 spans 12 amino acids. The germline CDR1 and CDR2 sequences are SNHLY and FYNNEI. V shed 10 bases and J shed 6 bases, with 12 bases lying between them. In DNA form, the CDR3 reads TGTGCCATCTACAGGGTCGCCGGGGAGCTGTTTTTT. Amino acid sequence: CAIYRVAGELFF.